This T cell receptor beta chain stems from a study of blood T cell repertoires in COVID-19. About the research overall: Sample material is recorded as cDNA or gDNA derived from T cells, B-cell-depleted T cells, or PBMCs.

The protocol was immunoSEQ multiplex PCR, while the TCRdb copy is restricted to in-frame clones and leaves out a portion. This table has hundreds of thousands of clones, 75% to 90% appearing once. The CDR3 has 14 residues. The germline CDR1 and CDR2 sequences are KGHDR and SFDVKD. Trimming pared 6 bases from V and 5 bases from J, leaving 13 bases between. V and J are TRBV24-1 and TRBJ1-5; no firm D call. The receptor was derived from a woman aged 45-59 years with COVID-19, enrolled during active disease. The sample consisted of peripheral blood. The DNA for the CDR3 is TGTGCCACCAGTCCACGGGATTACGATCAGCCCCAGCATTTT. Translated: CATSPRDYDQPQHF.